This T cell receptor (beta chain) was documented in a study of blood T cell repertoires in COVID-19 (dated by TCRdb to 2020 to 2021). Some background on the complete study: Samples covering the acute and convalescent phases of COVID-19 were provided by collaborators in the United States, Italy and Spain. The prospective study material was composed of cDNA or gDNA derived from T cells, B-cell-depleted T cells, or PBMCs. The samples were drawn from the first 160 participants of the ongoing ImmuneRACE study and from 950 to 1,500 subjects provided by 6 global collaborators. Where available, HLA class I and class II types were taken from metadata supplied by the sample provider and were not determined by assay-based typing. Nearly every sample came with metadata listing a de-identified subject ID, COVID-19 status, age in years and sex. The dataset comprised deeply sampled blood TCRbeta repertoires from subjects exposed to, actively infected with, or recovered from COVID-19. The repertoires were released in a freely available public database intended as a resource for research on the immune response to SARS-CoV-2. Overall study outcomes, separate from this receptor: The quantity of clinical and demographic metadata differed by source and by participant and was supplied without curation.

TCRbeta CDR3 regions were amplified from genomic DNA using the immunoSEQ Assay, a bias-controlled multiplex PCR. In the authors' own workflow: Within the assay, amplification of reference gene primers was used to estimate how many nucleated cells each sample contained. Sequence reads were collapsed and filtered to measure the absolute abundance of every unique TCRbeta CDR3 rearrangement. For each sample, productive Simpson clonality was calculated as the square root of Simpson's diversity index across productive rearrangements. Drawn from immuneACCESS, this table holds only the in-frame rearrangements with V and J called that TCRdb kept. Clones are partly lost; checked studies trace under half to an unresolved V gene and leave the rest unexplained. V, J and clone size are taken as reported in that table, and D and trimming were inferred from the DNA itself. In this sample the table shows about 150,000 clones, 75% to 90% of which occur a single time. The ten top clones hold over 2% of the sample.

Whole blood was collected in K2EDTA tubes by collaborating institutions according to the institutions' own protocols. Collaborator samples were shipped for TCRbeta analysis as frozen whole blood, isolated PBMCs, or DNA extracted from either sample type. Points on this clone: The antigen it recognizes is unknown. No qualities accompany the bases; no much larger clone lies one base away.

Trimming costs V 3 bases and J 1 base, and their ends lie 6 bases apart. Measured from the cysteine to the phenylalanine, the CDR3 is 13 residues long. Only the CDR3 DNA is retained, 39 bases long and in frame from the first base. From the germline V gene, CDR1 is SGHTA and CDR2 is FQGNSA. Source material: peripheral blood. In this chain, TRBV7-2 is recombined with TRBJ1-1; no confident D gene assignment can be made. This TCR was sampled from an older woman with acute or convalescent COVID-19. Read as DNA, the sequence is TGTGCCAGCAGCTTTATCAGGAACACTGAAGCTTTCTTT. Translated, this is CASSFIRNTEAFF.